This TCR beta chain emerged from a study of radiation and T cells in renal cell carcinoma. On this clone itself: What it binds is not known.

General observations from the study: Top tumor clonotypes rose in blood 2 weeks post-radiation, then contracted. No pretreatment tumor biopsies were available for baseline clonotypes.

Time point of the sample: baseline pretreatment blood. Treatment denoted: 15 Gy SBRT to primary tumor, nephrectomy 4 weeks later. Blood was sampled at baseline, 2 weeks and 4 weeks after SBRT. This renal cell carcinoma was of the clear cell type. Trimming cost V 4 bases and J 5 bases, with 8 bases left between them. Germline V gives CDR1 GTSNPN, CDR2 SVGIG (reference sequence). The CDR3 consists of 12 residues. TCRdb's table, derived via immunoSEQ multiplex PCR, lists solely in-frame clones and lacks some. The data show 100,000 or so clones, 75% to 90% seen once. The sequence was obtained from a man aged 50 or older with renal cell carcinoma. The V and J genes are TRBV30 and TRBJ1-4, with D uncertain. The input for sequencing was blood, taken from a patient whose treatment included radiotherapy and nephrectomy. Written as DNA, the CDR3 is TGTGCCTGGAATTTAGTGAATGAAAAACTGTTTTTT. Its protein product is CAWNLVNEKLFF.